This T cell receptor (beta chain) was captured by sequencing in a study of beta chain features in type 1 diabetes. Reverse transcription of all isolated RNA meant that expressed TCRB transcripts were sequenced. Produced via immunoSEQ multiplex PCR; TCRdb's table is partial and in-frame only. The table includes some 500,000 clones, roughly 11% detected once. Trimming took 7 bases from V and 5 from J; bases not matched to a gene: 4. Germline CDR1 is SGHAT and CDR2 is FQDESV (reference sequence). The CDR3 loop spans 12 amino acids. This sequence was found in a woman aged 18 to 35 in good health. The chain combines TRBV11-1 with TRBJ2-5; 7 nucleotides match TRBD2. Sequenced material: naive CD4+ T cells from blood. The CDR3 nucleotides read TGTGCCAGCACCGCCGGGAGGGAGACCCAGTACTTC. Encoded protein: CASTAGRETQYF.